This is a list of T cell receptor beta chains from one sample in a study of cytomegalovirus exposure and HLA in healthy donors. The method was immunoSEQ multiplex PCR; TCRdb's version includes in-frame clones alone and lacks a portion of them. The sample lists fewer than 200,000 clones; around 68% were seen once. Material: PBMCs. All receptors come from a man in his forties or fifties in good health and CMV-seronegative. Each CDR3 is given with its conserved first and last residue. The D gene is left open where the match is weak. Not all rows give a size; the values are once, few, many and, for expanded clones, a class.

abundance: -
j_gene: TRBJ2-1
d_gene: TRBD2
v_gene: TRBV19
CDR3nt: TGTGCCAGTAGTAGGGCGGGGGGGCCACTTGAGCAGTTCTTC
CDR3aa: CASSRAGGPLEQFF

abundance: -
j_gene: TRBJ1-6
d_gene: -
v_gene: TRBV29-1
CDR3nt: TGCAGCGTCGCTATGAGGGTTGATTCACCCCTCCACTTT
CDR3aa: CSVAMRVDSPLHF

abundance: -
j_gene: TRBJ2-7
d_gene: TRBD2
v_gene: TRBV6-1
CDR3nt: TGTGCCAGCAGTGAAGCGCTCGCGCGGGGGGGCCGCTCCTACGAGCAGTACTTC
CDR3aa: CASSEALARGGRSYEQYF

abundance: few
j_gene: TRBJ2-7
d_gene: TRBD1
v_gene: TRBV7-6
CDR3nt: TGTGCCAGCAGCCCACAGGGACAGTTCTCCTACGAGCAGTACTTC
CDR3aa: CASSPQGQFSYEQYF

abundance: -
j_gene: TRBJ1-4
d_gene: TRBD1
v_gene: TRBV11-2
CDR3nt: TGTGCCAGCAGCCTCCGGACAGGAATTGAAAAACTGTTTTTT
CDR3aa: CASSLRTGIEKLFF

abundance: -
j_gene: TRBJ1-1
d_gene: TRBD1
v_gene: TRBV29-1
CDR3nt: TGCAGCGTTGTAAGGGGGCGCGGGTCTGAAGCTTTCTTT
CDR3aa: CSVVRGRGSEAFF

abundance: -
j_gene: TRBJ1-4
d_gene: -
v_gene: TRBV27
CDR3nt: TGTGCCAGCAGTTTAGACTTCGGGACAAAAAATGAAAAACTGTTTTTT
CDR3aa: CASSLDFGTKNEKLFF

abundance: -
j_gene: TRBJ1-4
d_gene: TRBD1
v_gene: TRBV5-1
CDR3nt: TGCGCCAGCAGCACCCGGACAGGGGGCGTTCATCAAAAACTGTTTTTT
CDR3aa: CASSTRTGGVHQKLFF

abundance: -
j_gene: TRBJ1-3
d_gene: TRBD1
v_gene: TRBV5-6
CDR3nt: TGTGCCAGCAGCCCGGACAGGGGAGGAAACACCATATATTTT
CDR3aa: CASSPDRGGNTIYF

abundance: -
j_gene: TRBJ1-6
d_gene: TRBD1
v_gene: TRBV6-6
CDR3nt: TGTGCCAGCAACCCACAGGGGACTTATAATTCACCCCTCCACTTT
CDR3aa: CASNPQGTYNSPLHF

abundance: once
j_gene: TRBJ2-3
d_gene: TRBD2
v_gene: TRBV2
CDR3nt: TGTGCCAGCGGGAGACTAGCGGGCAGGACAGATACGCAGTATTTT
CDR3aa: CASGRLAGRTDTQYF

abundance: once
j_gene: TRBJ2-1
d_gene: TRBD2
v_gene: TRBV9
CDR3nt: TGTGCCAGCAGCACCCCGGGACTAGCCGGAAATGAGCAGTTCTTC
CDR3aa: CASSTPGLAGNEQFF

abundance: -
j_gene: TRBJ2-4
d_gene: -
v_gene: TRBV7-2
CDR3nt: TGTGCCAGCAGCTTAGAGGCGGCAAACATTCAGTACTTC
CDR3aa: CASSLEAANIQYF

abundance: -
j_gene: TRBJ2-3
d_gene: -
v_gene: TRBV2
CDR3nt: TGTGCCAGCAAGACGGGGGGCGCGTCAGATACGCAGTATTTT
CDR3aa: CASKTGGASDTQYF

abundance: -
j_gene: TRBJ1-1
d_gene: TRBD1
v_gene: TRBV10-1
CDR3nt: TGCGCCAGCAGTGAGCCGTTGCCGGGACAGGCCCCCCTGAACACTGAAGCTTTCTTT
CDR3aa: CASSEPLPGQAPLNTEAFF

abundance: -
j_gene: TRBJ1-5
d_gene: -
v_gene: TRBV19
CDR3nt: TGTGCCAGTGTCCTGGGGGCGGGCAATCAGCCCCAGCATTTT
CDR3aa: CASVLGAGNQPQHF

abundance: -
j_gene: TRBJ2-1
d_gene: TRBD2
v_gene: TRBV4-1
CDR3nt: TGCGCCAGCAGCCAAGACGGGGGGGGAATCTACAATGAGCAGTTCTTC
CDR3aa: CASSQDGGGIYNEQFF

abundance: -
j_gene: TRBJ1-5
d_gene: TRBD1
v_gene: TRBV18
CDR3nt: TGTGCCAGCTCACCGGGGACAGGGGAAGGTCAGCCCCAGCATTTT
CDR3aa: CASSPGTGEGQPQHF

abundance: -
j_gene: TRBJ2-7
d_gene: -
v_gene: TRBV5-1
CDR3nt: TGCGCCAGCAGCTTGGTCGGAGAGTCCTACGAGCAGTACTTC
CDR3aa: CASSLVGESYEQYF

abundance: -
j_gene: TRBJ1-5
d_gene: -
v_gene: TRBV7-8
CDR3nt: TGTGCCAGCAGCCCTAGCCGGGATAGCAATCAGCCCCAGCATTTT
CDR3aa: CASSPSRDSNQPQHF

abundance: -
j_gene: TRBJ2-7
d_gene: -
v_gene: TRBV28
CDR3nt: TGTGCCAGCAGTTTGACACGCTACGAGCAGTACTTC
CDR3aa: CASSLTRYEQYF

abundance: few
j_gene: TRBJ1-2
d_gene: TRBD1
v_gene: TRBV6-5
CDR3nt: TGTGCCAGCAGTTACGGGACAGGGGTAGGTGGCTACACCTTC
CDR3aa: CASSYGTGVGGYTF

abundance: -
j_gene: TRBJ1-1
d_gene: -
v_gene: TRBV20-1
CDR3nt: TGCAGTGCGTTTACAGGTTCAGAAGCTTTCTTT
CDR3aa: CSAFTGSEAFF

abundance: -
j_gene: TRBJ2-5
d_gene: TRBD1
v_gene: TRBV2
CDR3nt: TGTGCCAGCAAGAGGGGACAGGGAGGAGAGACCCAGTACTTC
CDR3aa: CASKRGQGGETQYF

abundance: -
j_gene: TRBJ1-1
d_gene: -
v_gene: TRBV18
CDR3nt: TGTGCCAGCTCCGTTCCTGGGGGCCCTGAAGCTTTCTTT
CDR3aa: CASSVPGGPEAFF

abundance: -
j_gene: TRBJ1-1
d_gene: TRBD1
v_gene: TRBV14
CDR3nt: TGTGCCAGCAGCCTTCGGACAGGTGGATCCACTGAAGCTTTCTTT
CDR3aa: CASSLRTGGSTEAFF

abundance: -
j_gene: TRBJ1-3
d_gene: -
v_gene: TRBV5-4
CDR3nt: TGTGCCAGCACCGGGACACCTGGAAACACCATATATTTT
CDR3aa: CASTGTPGNTIYF

abundance: -
j_gene: TRBJ1-4
d_gene: TRBD1
v_gene: TRBV10-1
CDR3nt: TGCGCCAGCAGCCAGCCTCCGGGACAGGAGAATGAAAAACTGTTTTTT
CDR3aa: CASSQPPGQENEKLFF

abundance: -
j_gene: TRBJ2-7
d_gene: -
v_gene: TRBV6-5
CDR3nt: TGTGCCAGCAGTTCTGACAAGAGAGGGGGCTACGAGCAGTACTTC
CDR3aa: CASSSDKRGGYEQYF

abundance: -
j_gene: TRBJ2-3
d_gene: -
v_gene: TRBV2
CDR3nt: TGTGCCAGCAGGCCGGCGGGCCTCCGGACAGATACGCAGTATTTT
CDR3aa: CASRPAGLRTDTQYF